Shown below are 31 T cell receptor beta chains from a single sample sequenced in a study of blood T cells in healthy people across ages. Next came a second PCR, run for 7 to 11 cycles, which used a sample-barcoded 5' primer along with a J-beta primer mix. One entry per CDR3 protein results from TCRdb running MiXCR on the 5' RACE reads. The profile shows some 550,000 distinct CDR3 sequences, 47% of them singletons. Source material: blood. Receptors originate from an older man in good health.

The CDR3 sequence is CSVEERGVKFF. CDR3 nucleotides: TGCAGCGTTGAAGAACGCGGGGTCAAGTTCTTC. The chain employs TRBV29-1 and TRBJ2-1, with D tentatively TRBD2 (6 bases). Germline V lookup: CDR1 SQVTM, CDR2 ANQGSEA. The V gene lost 0 bases and the J gene lost 14 bases, with 11 bases spanning the gap. The length of the CDR3 is 11 residues.

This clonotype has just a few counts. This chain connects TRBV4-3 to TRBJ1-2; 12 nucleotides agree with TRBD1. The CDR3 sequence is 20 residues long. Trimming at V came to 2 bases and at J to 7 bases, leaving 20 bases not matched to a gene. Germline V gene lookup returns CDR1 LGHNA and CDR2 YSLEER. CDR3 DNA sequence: TGCGCCAGCAGCCAAATCGCACCGGGACAGGGGGCCGTCAGCAGGGGTGGCTACACCTTC. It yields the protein CASSQIAPGQGAVSRGGYTF.

CDR3 sequence reads: CSARKRGTGKETQYF. CDR3 DNA: TGCAGTGCTAGAAAACGCGGGACAGGGAAAGAGACCCAGTACTTC. V gene TRBV20-1 combines with J gene TRBJ2-5, with 9 nucleotides matching TRBD1. The germline V gene has CDR1 DFQATT and CDR2 SNEGSKA (reference sequence). Trimming cost V 2 bases and J 3 bases; bases outside gene matches: 7. The CDR3 spans 15 residues.

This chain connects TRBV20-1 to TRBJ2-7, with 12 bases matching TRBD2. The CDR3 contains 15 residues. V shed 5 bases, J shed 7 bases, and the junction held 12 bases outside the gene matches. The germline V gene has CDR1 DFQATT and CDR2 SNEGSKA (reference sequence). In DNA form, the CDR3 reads TGCAGTGCTCCACGCCCGACTAGCGGGAGTGGTGAGCAGTACTTC. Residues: CSAPRPTSGSGEQYF.

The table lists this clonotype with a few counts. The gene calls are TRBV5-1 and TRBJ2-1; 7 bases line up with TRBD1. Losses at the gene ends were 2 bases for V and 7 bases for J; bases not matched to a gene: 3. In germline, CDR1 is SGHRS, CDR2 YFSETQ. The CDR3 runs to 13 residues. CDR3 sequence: CASSFATGNEQFF. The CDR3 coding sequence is TGCGCCAGCAGCTTTGCGACAGGGAATGAGCAGTTCTTC.

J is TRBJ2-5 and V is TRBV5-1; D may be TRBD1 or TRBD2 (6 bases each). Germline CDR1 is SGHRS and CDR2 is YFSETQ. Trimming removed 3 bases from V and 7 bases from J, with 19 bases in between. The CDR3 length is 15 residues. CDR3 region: CASSYTRGDPATQYF. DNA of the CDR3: TGCGCCAGCAGCTACACGAGGGGGGACCCGGCGACCCAGTACTTC.

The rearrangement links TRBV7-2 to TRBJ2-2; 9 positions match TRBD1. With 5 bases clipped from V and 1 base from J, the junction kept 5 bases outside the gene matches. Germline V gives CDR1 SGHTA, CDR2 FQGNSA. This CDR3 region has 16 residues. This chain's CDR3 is CASSPQGAGNTGELFF. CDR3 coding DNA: TGTGCCAGCAGCCCACAGGGGGCCGGGAACACCGGGGAGCTGTTTTTT.

CDR3 sequence: CASITSGAGETQYF. CDR3 DNA sequence: TGTGCCAGCATCACTTCCGGGGCCGGGGAGACCCAGTACTTC. The chain recombines TRBV28 with TRBJ2-5; D tentatively reads TRBD1 or TRBD2 (5 bases each). Germline V gene sequence: CDR1 MDHEN, CDR2 SYDVKM. The CDR3 consists of 14 residues. V lost 7 bases and J 5 bases, leaving 17 bases between the germline ends.

CDR3 DNA: TGCAGTGCTAGAAGTCTAGCGGGGGCCGATGAGCAGTTCTTC. Protein sequence: CSARSLAGADEQFF. The chain carries TRBV20-1 and TRBJ2-1, with 10 bases lining up with TRBD2. The V segment lost 2 bases and the J segment 8 bases; nucleotides outside the gene matches: 6. This CDR3 region has 14 residues. Per the germline V gene, CDR1 is DFQATT and CDR2 is SNEGSKA (reference sequence).

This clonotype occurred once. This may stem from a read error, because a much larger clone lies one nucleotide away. In nucleotides, the CDR3 is TGTGCCAGCAGCGGGACAGACCGGGGAAGCTACACCTTC. Translated, it gives CASSGTDRGSYTF. The V gene is TRBV12-3 or TRBV12-4, the J gene TRBJ1-2; the match to TRBD1 covers 7 bases. The trim removed 6 bases at V and 9 bases at J, leaving 10 bases unmatched. The CDR3 runs to 13 residues.

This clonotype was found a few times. CDR3 residues: CASSLGAGTRNYGYTF. For the CDR3, the DNA is TGTGCCAGCAGCTTAGGGGCCGGGACACGAAACTATGGCTACACCTTC. The chain recombines TRBV7-2 with TRBJ1-2; D might be TRBD1 (6 bases). V was shortened by 1 base and J by 2 bases, with 14 bases between the two germline ends. Germline V gene sequence: CDR1 SGHTA, CDR2 FQGNSA. CDR3 size: 16 residues.

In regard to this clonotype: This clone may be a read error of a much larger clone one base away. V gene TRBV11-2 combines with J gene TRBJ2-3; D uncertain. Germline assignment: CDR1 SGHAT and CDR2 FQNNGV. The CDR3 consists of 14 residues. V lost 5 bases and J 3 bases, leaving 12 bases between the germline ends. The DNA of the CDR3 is TGTGCCAGCAGCCGAGACAAGGTAACAGATACGCAGTATTTT. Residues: CASSRDKVTDTQYF.

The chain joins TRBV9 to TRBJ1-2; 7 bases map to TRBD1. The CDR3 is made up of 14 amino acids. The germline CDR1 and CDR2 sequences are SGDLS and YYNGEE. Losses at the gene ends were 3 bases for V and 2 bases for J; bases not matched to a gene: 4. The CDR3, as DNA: TGTGCCAGCAGCGGGGCGACAGGGAACTATGGCTACACCTTC. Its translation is CASSGATGNYGYTF.

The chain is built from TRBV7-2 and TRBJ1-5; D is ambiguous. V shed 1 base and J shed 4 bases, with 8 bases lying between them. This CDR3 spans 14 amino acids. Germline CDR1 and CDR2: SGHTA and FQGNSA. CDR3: CASSLVAINQPQHF. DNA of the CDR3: TGTGCCAGCAGCTTAGTGGCGATTAATCAGCCCCAGCATTTT.

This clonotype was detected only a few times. CDR3 sequence: CSVSHRSYNEQYF. The CDR3 DNA sequence: TGCAGCGTGTCCCATCGCTCCTACAATGAGCAGTACTTC. J is TRBJ2-1 and V is TRBV29-1; D not certain. The J call may be wrong; the DNA end is better matched by TRBJ2-7. Per the germline V gene, CDR1 is SQVTM and CDR2 is ANQGSEA. This CDR3 has 13 amino acids.

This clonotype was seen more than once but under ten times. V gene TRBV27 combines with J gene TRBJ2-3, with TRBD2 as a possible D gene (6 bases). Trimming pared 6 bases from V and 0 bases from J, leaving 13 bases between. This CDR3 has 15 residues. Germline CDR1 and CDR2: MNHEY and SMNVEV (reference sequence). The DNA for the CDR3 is TGTGCCAGCAGGAGTCTAGCGTCTAGCACAGATACGCAGTATTTT. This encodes CASRSLASSTDTQYF.

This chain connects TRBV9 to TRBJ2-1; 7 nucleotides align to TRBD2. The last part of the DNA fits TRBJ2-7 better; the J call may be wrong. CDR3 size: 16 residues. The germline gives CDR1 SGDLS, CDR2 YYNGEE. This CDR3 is CASSATSVSSYNEQYF. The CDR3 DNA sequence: TGTGCCAGCAGCGCCACTAGCGTCAGCTCCTACAATGAGCAGTACTTC.

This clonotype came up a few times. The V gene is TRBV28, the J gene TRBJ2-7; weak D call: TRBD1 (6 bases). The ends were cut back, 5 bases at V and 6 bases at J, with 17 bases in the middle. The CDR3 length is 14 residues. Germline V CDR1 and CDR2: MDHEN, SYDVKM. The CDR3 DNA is TGTGCCAGCAGTGTCCAAGGGGGTCGCTCCGAGCAGTACTTC. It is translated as CASSVQGGRSEQYF.

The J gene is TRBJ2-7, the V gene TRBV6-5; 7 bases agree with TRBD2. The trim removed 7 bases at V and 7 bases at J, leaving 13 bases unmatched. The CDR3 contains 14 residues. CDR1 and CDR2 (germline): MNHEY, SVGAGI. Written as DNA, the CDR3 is TGTGCCAGCACCTCTTTAGCGGGCCCCTGGGAGCAGTACTTC. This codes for CASTSLAGPWEQYF.

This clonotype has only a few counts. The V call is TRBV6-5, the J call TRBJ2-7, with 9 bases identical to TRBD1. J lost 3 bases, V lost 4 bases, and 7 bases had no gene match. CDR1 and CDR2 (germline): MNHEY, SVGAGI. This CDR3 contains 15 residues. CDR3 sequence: CASSSSGTGYYEQYF. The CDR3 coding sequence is TGTGCCAGCAGTTCATCCGGGACAGGGTACTACGAGCAGTACTTC.

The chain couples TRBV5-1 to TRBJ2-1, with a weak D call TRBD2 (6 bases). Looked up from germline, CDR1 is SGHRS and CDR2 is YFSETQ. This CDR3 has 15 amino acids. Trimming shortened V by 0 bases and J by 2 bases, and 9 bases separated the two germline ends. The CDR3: CASSLAASAYNEQFF. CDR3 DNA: TGCGCCAGCAGCTTGGCTGCTAGCGCCTACAATGAGCAGTTCTTC.

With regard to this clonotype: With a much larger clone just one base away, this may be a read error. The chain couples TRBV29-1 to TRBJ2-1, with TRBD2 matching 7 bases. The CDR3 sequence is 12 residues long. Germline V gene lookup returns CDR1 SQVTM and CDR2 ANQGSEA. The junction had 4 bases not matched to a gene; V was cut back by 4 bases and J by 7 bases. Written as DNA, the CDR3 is TGCAGCGTTGCCGCGGGAGTTAATGAGCAGTTCTTC. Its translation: CSVAAGVNEQFF.

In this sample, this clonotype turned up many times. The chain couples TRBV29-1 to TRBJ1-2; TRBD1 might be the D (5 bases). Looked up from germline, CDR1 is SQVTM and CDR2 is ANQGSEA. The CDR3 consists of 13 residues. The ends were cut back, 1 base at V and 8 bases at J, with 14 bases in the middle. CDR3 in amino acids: CSVEGSGPGGYTF. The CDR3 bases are TGCAGCGTTGAAGGTTCAGGGCCTGGCGGCTACACCTTC.

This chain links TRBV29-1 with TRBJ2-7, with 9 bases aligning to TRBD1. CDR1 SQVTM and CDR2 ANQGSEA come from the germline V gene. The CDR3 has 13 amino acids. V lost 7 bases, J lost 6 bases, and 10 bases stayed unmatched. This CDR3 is CSGMTGGGFEQYF. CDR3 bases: TGCAGCGGCATGACAGGGGGAGGCTTCGAGCAGTACTTC.

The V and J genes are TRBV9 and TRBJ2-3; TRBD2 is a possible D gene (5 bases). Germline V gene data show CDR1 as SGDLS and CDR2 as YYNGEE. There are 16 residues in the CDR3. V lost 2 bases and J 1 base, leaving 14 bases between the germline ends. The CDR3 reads CASSVRAEHRTDTQYF. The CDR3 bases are TGTGCCAGCAGCGTCCGAGCGGAACATCGCACAGATACGCAGTATTTT.

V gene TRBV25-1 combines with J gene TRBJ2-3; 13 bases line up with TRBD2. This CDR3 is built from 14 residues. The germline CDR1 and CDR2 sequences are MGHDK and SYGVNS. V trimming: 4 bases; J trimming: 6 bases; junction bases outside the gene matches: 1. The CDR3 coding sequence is TGTGCCAGCAGTGGGGGACTAGCGGGGGATACGCAGTATTTT. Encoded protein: CASSGGLAGDTQYF. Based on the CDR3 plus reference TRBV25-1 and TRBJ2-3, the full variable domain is EADIYQTPRYLVIGTGKKITLECSQTMGHDKMYWYQQDPGMELHLIHYSYGVNSTEKGDLSSESTVSRIRTEHFPLTLESARPSHTSQYLCASSGGLAGDTQYFGPGTRLTVL.

CDR3 region: CATSDLAGGTYEQYF. The CDR3 bases are TGTGCCACCAGTGATTTAGCGGGAGGGACCTACGAGCAGTACTTC. The V and J genes are TRBV24-1 and TRBJ2-7, with TRBD2 matching over 10 bases. V shed 1 base, J shed 2 bases, and the junction held 1 base outside the gene matches. Germline V gene sequence: CDR1 KGHDR, CDR2 SFDVKD. This CDR3 comprises 15 residues.

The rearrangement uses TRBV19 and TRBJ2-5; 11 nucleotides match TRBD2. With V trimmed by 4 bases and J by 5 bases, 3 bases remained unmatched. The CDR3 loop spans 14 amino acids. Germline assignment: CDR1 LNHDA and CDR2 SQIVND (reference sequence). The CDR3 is CASSTTSGGETQYF. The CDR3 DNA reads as TGTGCCAGTAGTACCACTAGCGGGGGCGAGACCCAGTACTTC.

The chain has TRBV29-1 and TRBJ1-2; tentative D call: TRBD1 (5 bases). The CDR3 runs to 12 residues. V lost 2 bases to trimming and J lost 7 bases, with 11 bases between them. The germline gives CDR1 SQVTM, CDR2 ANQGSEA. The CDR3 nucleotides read TGCAGCGTTGAAAGGGTGGGGGGTGGCTACACCTTC. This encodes CSVERVGGGYTF.

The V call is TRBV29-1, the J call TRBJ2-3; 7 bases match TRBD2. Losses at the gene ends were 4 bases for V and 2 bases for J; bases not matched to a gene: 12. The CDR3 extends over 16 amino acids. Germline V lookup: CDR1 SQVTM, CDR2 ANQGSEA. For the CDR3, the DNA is TGCAGCGTTGGTGACCCACTCGGGAGGAACACAGATACGCAGTATTTT. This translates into CSVGDPLGRNTDTQYF.

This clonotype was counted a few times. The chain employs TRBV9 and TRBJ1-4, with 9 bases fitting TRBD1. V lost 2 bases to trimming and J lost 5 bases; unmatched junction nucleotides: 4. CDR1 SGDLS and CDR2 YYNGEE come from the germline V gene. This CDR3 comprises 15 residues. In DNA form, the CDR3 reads TGTGCCAGCAGCGTTAGGGGGACAGGGAATGAAAAACTGTTTTTT. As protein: CASSVRGTGNEKLFF.